The present T cell receptor (beta chain) was sequenced within a study of cytomegalovirus exposure and HLA in healthy donors. Looked up from germline, CDR1 is MNHEY and CDR2 is SVGAGI. CDR3 length: 14 residues. Between the trimmed V and J ends, which lost 0 bases and 5 bases, there was a span of 10 bases. TCRdb keeps only in-frame clones here, not all; method: immunoSEQ multiplex PCR. The sample lists 140,000 to 150,000 clones; 80% to 95% were seen once. Sequencing was done on a sample of PBMCs. This TCR came from a man aged 18 to 30 in good health and CMV-seronegative. This chain uses TRBV6-5 with TRBJ1-1; D remains ambiguous. CDR3 region: CASSYSLGGTEAFF. CDR3 nucleotides: TGTGCCAGCAGTTACTCGCTTGGCGGAACTGAAGCTTTCTTT.